The 20 T cell receptor beta chains given below trace back to one sample, sequenced in a study of molecular identifiers for immune sequencing clone quantification. TCRdb ran MiXCR on the PCR reads and lists one entry per CDR3 protein. Found here are tens of thousands of distinct CDR3 sequences, approximately 25% of them singletons; the top ten hold just under 1%. The source material was naive CD8+ T cells from blood, with Jurkat cell RNA spiked in. As for subset: FACS-sorted CD8+CD4-CCR7+CD45RA+ naive T cells. These receptor sequences come from a human donor in good health. Some libraries in this study had Jurkat cell RNA spiked in.

This clonotype was detected many times. The chain links TRBV2 to TRBJ2-4; tentatively, D is TRBD1 or TRBD2 (5 bases each). Trimming shortened V by 8 bases and J by 3 bases, and 14 bases separated the two germline ends. This CDR3 comprises 14 residues. Germline CDR1 and CDR2: SNHLY and FYNNEI. CDR3 protein: CASVGDVGKNIQYF. Here the CDR3 DNA reads TGTGCCAGCGTGGGGGATGTAGGCAAAAACATTCAGTACTTC.

This clonotype was seen more than once but under ten times. The chain is built from TRBV12-3 or TRBV12-4 and TRBJ2-7, with D hard to call. The CDR3 is made up of 15 amino acids. V lost 5 bases, J lost 3 bases, and 17 bases lay in between. The CDR3 here is CASSLGVTTHYEQYF. In DNA form, the CDR3 reads TGTGCCAGCAGTCTTGGGGTTACGACCCACTACGAGCAGTACTTC.

The chain links TRBV27 to TRBJ2-2, with D perhaps given as TRBD1 or TRBD2 (5 bases each). V lost 7 bases and J lost 6, with 9 bases in between. Germline CDR1 and CDR2: MNHEY and SMNVEV (reference sequence). The length of the CDR3 is 12 residues. The CDR3 nucleotides are TGTGCCAGCATGGGGGATGCCGGGGAGCTGTTTTTT. This translates into CASMGDAGELFF.

This clonotype was seen many times. V usage is TRBV7-9 and J usage is TRBJ2-7, with D possibly TRBD1 on 6 matching bases. This CDR3 region has 17 residues. V was pared by 1 base and J by 2 bases, with 18 bases between. Per germline, CDR1 SEHNR and CDR2 FQNEAQ (reference sequence). CDR3 nucleotides: TGTGCCAGCAGCTTAGATTATGACAGGAGTACCGCCTACGAGCAGTACTTC. Amino acids: CASSLDYDRSTAYEQYF.

To note about this clonotype: A much more abundant neighbour one base away suggests this may be a read error. The chain combines TRBV30 with TRBJ2-2; 8 nucleotides line up with TRBD1. The CDR3 extends over 13 amino acids. CDR1 and CDR2 (germline): GTSNPN, SVGIG (reference sequence). CDR3: CARGQENTGGLFF. The CDR3 nucleotides are TGTGCCCGGGGACAGGAAAACACCGGGGGGCTGTTTTTT.

This clonotype was counted ten times or more. V is TRBV14 and J is TRBJ2-7; no clear D. The CDR3 spans 15 residues. Trimming took off 1 base at V and 0 bases at J, with 10 bases between the two ends. CDR1 and CDR2 (germline): SGHDN, FVKESK. The CDR3 loop reads CASSQAHLSSYEQYF. CDR3 bases: TGTGCCAGCAGCCAAGCCCACCTGAGCTCCTACGAGCAGTACTTC.

At least ten counts were recorded for this clonotype. The V and J genes are TRBV4-3 and TRBJ2-3, with D perhaps being TRBD1 or TRBD2 (5 bases each). Germline CDR1 reads LGHNA; CDR2 reads YSLEER. The CDR3 has 17 amino acids. The V and J ends lost 0 bases and 4 bases respectively, with 17 bases between them. The CDR3 here is CASSQDIKGSSADTQYF. For the CDR3, the DNA is TGCGCCAGCAGCCAAGATATAAAGGGGAGTAGCGCAGATACGCAGTATTTT.

About this clonotype: Given a much more abundant clone one base away, this may be a read error. The CDR3 is CASSWTRPYNEQFF. CDR3 DNA sequence: TGTGCCAGCAGCTGGACTCGCCCCTACAATGAGCAGTTCTTC. The chain has TRBV6-2 or TRBV6-3 and TRBJ2-1; maybe TRBD2 (5 bases). CDR3 length: 14 residues. V was clipped by 6 bases and J by 2 bases, with 11 bases between them. Looked up from germline, CDR1 is MNHEY and CDR2 is SVGEGT.

This clonotype showed up many times. V is TRBV20-1 and J is TRBJ2-5; weak D call: TRBD2 (6 bases). Trimming removed 0 bases from V and 5 bases from J, with 19 bases in between. Germline assignment: CDR1 DFQATT and CDR2 SNEGSKA (reference sequence). CDR3 length: 16 residues. CDR3 sequence reads: CSARDVRPGRKETQYF. The DNA for the CDR3 is TGCAGTGCTAGAGATGTTCGTCCGGGGAGGAAGGAGACCCAGTACTTC.

Many counts were recorded for this clonotype. This sequence joins TRBV4-3 and TRBJ2-1; D ambiguous. The V gene lost 0 bases and the J gene lost 0 bases, with 12 bases spanning the gap. Germline lookup yields CDR1 LGHNA and CDR2 YSLEER. The length of the CDR3 is 17 residues. CDR3 in amino acids: CASSQDVSSSSYNEQFF. The CDR3 bases are TGCGCCAGCAGCCAAGATGTAAGCAGCAGCTCCTACAATGAGCAGTTCTTC.

The sample holds one count of this clonotype. The chain has TRBV28 and TRBJ2-3; D could derive from TRBD1 or TRBD2 (5 bases each). Trimming cost V 6 bases and J 0 bases, with 16 bases left between them. CDR3 length equals 16 residues. The germline gives CDR1 MDHEN, CDR2 SYDVKM. CDR3 region: CASRGVGRPSTDTQYF. CDR3 in DNA: TGTGCCAGCAGGGGGGTGGGCAGACCTAGCACAGATACGCAGTATTTT.

Concerning this clonotype itself: Sequence at one end of the junction differs from germline and may be a read error. The V call is TRBV12-3 or TRBV12-4, the J call TRBJ2-3, with a tentative D call TRBD2 (5 bases). The CDR3 spans 15 residues. The CDR3 sequence: CASSLGGTSAETLYF. DNA of the CDR3: TGTGCCAGCAGTTTAGGGGGTACTAGTGCAGAAACGCTGTATTTT.

This clonotype was recorded at least ten times. V usage is TRBV12-3 or TRBV12-4 and J usage is TRBJ2-2; 12 bases map to TRBD2. V was clipped by 6 bases and J by 5 bases; unmatched bases: 4. The CDR3 has 15 amino acids. The CDR3 reads CASSLTSGGTGELFF. The CDR3, as DNA: TGTGCCAGCAGCCTGACTAGCGGGGGTACCGGGGAGCTGTTTTTT.

Concerning this clonotype itself: This may arise from a read error, as a much more abundant clone is one base away. J is TRBJ2-3 and V is TRBV20-1; weak D call: TRBD2 (6 bases). Per the germline V gene, CDR1 is DFQATT and CDR2 is SNEGSKA (reference sequence). The length of the CDR3 is 9 residues. Here the CDR3 DNA reads TGCAGTGCTACACCGGGACTGCATTTT. As protein: CSATPGLHF.

V and J are TRBV3-1 and TRBJ2-2, with 9 positions matching TRBD2. With V trimmed by 3 bases and J by 2 bases, 10 bases remained unmatched. The CDR3 has 18 residues. CDR1 is LGHDT, CDR2 YNNKEL, per germline (reference sequence). The CDR3 DNA is TGTGCCAGCAGCCAGGGACTAGCAGATGCACTAAACACCGGGGAGCTGTTTTTT. It codes for CASSQGLADALNTGELFF. The whole variable domain, filled in from reference TRBV3-1 and TRBJ2-2, reads DTAVSQTPKYLVTQMGNDKSIKCEQNLGHDTMYWYKQDSKKFLKIMFSYNNKELIINETVPNRFSPKSPDKAHLNLHINSLELGDSAVYFCASSQGLADALNTGELFFGEGSRLTVL.

As to this clonotype: A much larger clone differs from this one at a single base, so this may be a read error. The V call is TRBV11-2, the J call TRBJ2-1, with D possibly TRBD2 on 5 matching bases. The CDR3 extends over 13 amino acids. CDR1 and CDR2 (germline): SGHAT, FQNNGV. CDR3 residues: CAISGGSDNEQFF. The CDR3 nucleotides are TGTGCCATAAGCGGCGGCTCCGACAATGAGCAGTTCTTC.

This clonotype came up many times. The rearrangement links TRBV5-1 to TRBJ1-5; D is uncertain. There are 15 residues in the CDR3. Germline CDR1 is SGHRS and CDR2 is YFSETQ. With 2 bases removed from V and 0 bases from J, the gap between germline ends came to 9 bases. In DNA, the CDR3 is TGCGCCAGCAGCTTAGGAGACCATAGCAATCAGCCCCAGCATTTT. Residues: CASSLGDHSNQPQHF.

A note on this clonotype: It may be a read error: a sequence one base away is much more abundant. The V call is TRBV4-3, the J call TRBJ2-7; a possible D gene is TRBD2 (6 bases). Looked up from germline, CDR1 is LGHNA and CDR2 is YSLEER. V lost 0 bases, J lost 3 bases, and 15 bases lay in between. The CDR3 extends over 16 amino acids. CDR3 nucleotide sequence: TGCGCCAGCAGCCAAGATGCGGTAGCGGCATTCTACGAGCAGTACTTC. Residues: CASSQDAVAAFYEQYF.

This clonotype was detected many times. The chain combines TRBV19 with TRBJ1-3; D might be TRBD1 (5 bases). Trimming removed 7 bases at V and 7 bases at J, with 17 bases between. CDR1 and CDR2 (germline): LNHDA, SQIVND (reference sequence). The CDR3 has 14 amino acids. CDR3 coding DNA: TGTGCCAGTACTATGGGTAGGGGCTTCAACACCATATATTTT. This sequence encodes CASTMGRGFNTIYF.

Notes on this clonotype: A single base separates this from a much larger clone, so it may be a read error. The J gene is TRBJ2-3, the V gene TRBV20-1, with D possibly matching TRBD2 (6 bases). This CDR3 spans 13 amino acids. From germline, CDR1 is DFQATT and CDR2 SNEGSKA (reference sequence). Trimming cost V 4 bases and J 12 bases, with 20 bases left between them. The CDR3 spells CSATGGVILSQYF. In nucleotides, the CDR3 is TGCAGTGCTACTGGCGGGGTAATACTCTCCCAGTATTTT.